These T cell receptor beta chains were read from a single sample in a study of T cells after yellow fever vaccination. Each CDR3 protein is one row after TCRdb ran MiXCR on the 5' RACE reads. In the table there are around 360,000 distinct CDR3 sequences, 9.5% to 13% of which are singletons. This specimen consisted of PBMCs, obtained on the day of the first yellow fever vaccination. Every receptor here comes from a man between 18 and 29 years old who received the YFV17D yellow fever vaccine. Each CDR3 is given with its conserved first and last residue. The D gene is left open where the match is weak. Rows give clone size only sometimes, using once, few, many, or a class for an expanded clone.

J gene: TRBJ1-5
D gene: NA
clone size: NA
V gene: TRBV28
CDR3 protein: CASETGGKNQPQHF
CDR3 DNA: TGTGCCAGCGAGACGGGGGGGAAAAATCAGCCCCAGCATTTT

J gene: TRBJ2-2
D gene: TRBD1
clone size: few
V gene: TRBV10-3
CDR3 protein: CAISERGQGLRELFF
CDR3 DNA: TGTGCCATCAGTGAGCGGGGACAGGGGCTCAGGGAGCTGTTTTTT

J gene: TRBJ2-5
D gene: NA
clone size: few
V gene: TRBV11-2
CDR3 protein: CASSLGSVDYQETQYF
CDR3 DNA: TGTGCCAGCAGCTTAGGATCGGTCGATTACCAAGAGACCCAGTACTTC

J gene: TRBJ2-3
D gene: NA
clone size: NA
V gene: TRBV3-1
CDR3 protein: CASSQDFDLGDTQYF
CDR3 DNA: TGTGCCAGCAGCCAAGATTTCGACCTCGGAGATACGCAGTATTTT

J gene: TRBJ2-2
D gene: NA
clone size: few
V gene: TRBV7-2
CDR3 protein: CASSSSGASSNTGELFF
CDR3 DNA: TGTGCCAGCAGCTCCTCAGGGGCTAGCAGCAACACCGGGGAGCTGTTTTTT

J gene: TRBJ1-1
D gene: TRBD1
clone size: many
V gene: TRBV5-1
CDR3 protein: CASSLGVISAGTGRTEAFF
CDR3 DNA: TGCGCCAGCAGCTTGGGGGTTATCAGTGCCGGGACAGGGAGGACTGAAGCTTTCTTT

J gene: TRBJ2-7
D gene: TRBD2
clone size: NA
V gene: TRBV7-9
CDR3 protein: CASGGSGGTLHEQYF
CDR3 DNA: TGTGCCAGCGGGGGTAGCGGGGGAACGTTACACGAGCAGTACTTC

J gene: TRBJ2-7
D gene: NA
clone size: NA
V gene: TRBV20-1
CDR3 protein: CSARDLGGQGSLEQYF
CDR3 DNA: TGCAGTGCTAGAGATCTCGGGGGGCAGGGTAGTCTAGAGCAGTACTTC

J gene: TRBJ2-1
D gene: NA
clone size: NA
V gene: TRBV5-1
CDR3 protein: CASSPGNSNEQFF
CDR3 DNA: TGCGCCAGCAGCCCAGGCAATAGCAATGAGCAGTTCTTC

J gene: TRBJ1-5
D gene: NA
clone size: many
V gene: TRBV3-1
CDR3 protein: CASSQSSGLDQPQHF
CDR3 DNA: TGTGCCAGCAGCCAATCCTCAGGGCTGGATCAGCCCCAGCATTTT

J gene: TRBJ1-1
D gene: NA
clone size: few
V gene: TRBV11-2
CDR3 protein: CASSEGVDRAFF
CDR3 DNA: TGTGCCAGCAGCGAAGGGGTCGATCGAGCTTTCTTT

J gene: TRBJ1-2
D gene: NA
clone size: NA
V gene: TRBV7-3
CDR3 protein: CASSLIDGGYGYTF
CDR3 DNA: TGTGCCAGCAGCTTAATAGACGGGGGCTATGGCTACACCTTC

J gene: TRBJ1-5
D gene: NA
clone size: many
V gene: TRBV27
CDR3 protein: CASSSINGVGQPQHF
CDR3 DNA: TGTGCCAGCAGTTCAATAAACGGGGTCGGGCAGCCCCAGCATTTT

J gene: TRBJ2-5
D gene: NA
clone size: NA
V gene: TRBV3-1
CDR3 protein: CASSQDRAQYF
CDR3 DNA: TGTGCCAGCAGCCAAGACCGTGCCCAGTACTTC

J gene: TRBJ1-2
D gene: NA
clone size: few
V gene: TRBV5-4
CDR3 protein: CASSSGTNYGYTF
CDR3 DNA: TGTGCCAGCAGCTCCGGCACTAACTATGGCTACACCTTC

J gene: TRBJ2-3
D gene: TRBD1
clone size: NA
V gene: TRBV16
CDR3 protein: CASSQPGSSGGSSDTQYF
CDR3 DNA: TGTGCCAGCAGCCAGCCCGGGAGTTCAGGGGGCAGCTCAGATACGCAGTATTTT

J gene: TRBJ2-3
D gene: NA
clone size: few
V gene: TRBV24-1
CDR3 protein: CATSDRVDTQYF
CDR3 DNA: TGTGCCACCAGTGACCGGGTGGATACGCAGTATTTT

J gene: TRBJ2-1
D gene: TRBD2
clone size: NA
V gene: TRBV20-1
CDR3 protein: CSASGGALYNEQFF
CDR3 DNA: TGCAGTGCCAGCGGGGGGGCGTTGTACAATGAGCAGTTCTTC

J gene: TRBJ1-6
D gene: NA
clone size: NA
V gene: TRBV9
CDR3 protein: CASSVGRTSYNSPLHF
CDR3 DNA: TGTGCCAGCAGCGTAGGGAGAACCTCCTATAATTCACCCCTCCACTTT

J gene: TRBJ2-3
D gene: TRBD1
clone size: many
V gene: TRBV18
CDR3 protein: CASSPGQVSTDTQYF
CDR3 DNA: TGTGCCAGCTCACCAGGACAGGTTAGCACAGATACGCAGTATTTT

J gene: TRBJ2-5
D gene: TRBD2
clone size: NA
V gene: TRBV3-1
CDR3 protein: CASSHGGGFKETQYF
CDR3 DNA: TGTGCCAGCAGCCACGGCGGGGGGTTTAAAGAGACCCAGTACTTC

J gene: TRBJ2-1
D gene: NA
clone size: NA
V gene: TRBV4-3
CDR3 protein: CASSQDWTVHNEQFF
CDR3 DNA: TGCGCCAGCAGCCAAGACTGGACAGTCCACAATGAGCAGTTCTTC

J gene: TRBJ1-1
D gene: NA
clone size: few
V gene: TRBV5-1
CDR3 protein: CASSFRAGDTEAFF
CDR3 DNA: TGCGCCAGCAGCTTCAGGGCGGGGGACACTGAAGCTTTCTTT

J gene: TRBJ2-3
D gene: TRBD2
clone size: NA
V gene: TRBV20-1
CDR3 protein: CSARGSSLAGPTDTQYF
CDR3 DNA: TGCAGTGCTAGAGGTTCGTCACTAGCGGGGCCCACAGATACGCAGTATTTT

J gene: TRBJ2-2
D gene: NA
clone size: once
V gene: TRBV7-9
CDR3 protein: CASREQGAGTGELFF
CDR3 DNA: TGTGCCAGCAGGGAACAGGGAGCGGGCACCGGGGAGCTGTTTTTT

J gene: TRBJ2-5
D gene: TRBD2
clone size: many
V gene: TRBV29-1
CDR3 protein: CSVEEISGGSGTQYF
CDR3 DNA: TGCAGCGTTGAGGAAATTAGCGGGGGGTCGGGGACCCAGTACTTC

J gene: TRBJ2-7
D gene: NA
clone size: NA
V gene: TRBV6-1
CDR3 protein: CASRGVYEQYF
CDR3 DNA: TGTGCCAGCCGTGGAGTCTACGAGCAGTACTTC

J gene: TRBJ1-4
D gene: NA
clone size: NA
V gene: TRBV12-3/TRBV12-4
CDR3 protein: CATAAGREKLFF
CDR3 DNA: TGTGCCACAGCTGCGGGTCGGGAAAAACTGTTTTTT

J gene: TRBJ1-2
D gene: NA
clone size: few
V gene: TRBV3-1
CDR3 protein: CASSQGAYGYTF
CDR3 DNA: TGTGCCAGCAGCCAGGGAGCGTATGGCTACACCTTC

J gene: TRBJ2-2
D gene: NA
clone size: NA
V gene: TRBV25-1
CDR3 protein: CASIGRANTGELFF
CDR3 DNA: TGTGCCAGCATAGGCAGGGCGAACACCGGGGAGCTGTTTTTT

J gene: TRBJ1-1
D gene: NA
clone size: few
V gene: TRBV5-1
CDR3 protein: CASSHQGVNTEAFF
CDR3 DNA: TGCGCCAGCAGCCACCAGGGAGTGAACACTGAAGCTTTCTTT

J gene: TRBJ1-2
D gene: TRBD1
clone size: NA
V gene: TRBV2
CDR3 protein: CASSDQGADYGYTF
CDR3 DNA: TGTGCCAGCAGCGATCAGGGGGCGGACTATGGCTACACCTTC